This T cell receptor beta chain was found in a study of tumor and adjacent non-tumor tissue in lung cancer. Germline values: CDR1 LGHNA, CDR2 YNFKEQ. This CDR3 is 17 amino acids long. Three rounds of nested PCR, following a modified ARM-PCR protocol, produced the TCRbeta library. TCRdb reprocessed the multiplex PCR reads with MiXCR, giving one entry per CDR3 protein. This sample has tens of thousands of distinct CDR3 sequences, with 67% found just once. About this clonotype: The junction shows a germline mismatch at one end, possibly a read error.

RNA was extracted from bulk tissue without any cell sorting. The rearrangement links TRBV4-2 to TRBJ2-1; D might be TRBD2 (6 bases). Sequencing input: lung tumor tissue. The clonotype originates from a man aged 55 to 69 with non-small cell lung cancer. In nucleotides, the CDR3 is TGTGCCAGCAGCCCAACGGCGTCCGGGAGAACCTACATTGAGCAGTTCTTT. Amino acid sequence: CASSPTASGRTYIEQFF.